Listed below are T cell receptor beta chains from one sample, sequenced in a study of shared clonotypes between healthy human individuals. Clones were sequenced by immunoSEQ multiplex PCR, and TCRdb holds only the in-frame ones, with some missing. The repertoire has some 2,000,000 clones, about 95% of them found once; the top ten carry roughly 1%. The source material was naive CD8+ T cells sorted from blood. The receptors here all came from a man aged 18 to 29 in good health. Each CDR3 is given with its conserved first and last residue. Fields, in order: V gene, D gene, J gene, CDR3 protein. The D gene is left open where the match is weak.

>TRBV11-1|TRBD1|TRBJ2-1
CASSLRGPGSYNEQFF
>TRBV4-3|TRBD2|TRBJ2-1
CASSQESGTSSYNEQFF
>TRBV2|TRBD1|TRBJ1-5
CASSEGGQSNQPQHF
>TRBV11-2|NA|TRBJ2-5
CASSFVYQETQYF
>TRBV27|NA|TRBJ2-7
CASSLGGTYEQYF
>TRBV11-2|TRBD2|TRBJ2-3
CASSSERDPPDTQYF
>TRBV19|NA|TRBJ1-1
CASSMGVITEAFF
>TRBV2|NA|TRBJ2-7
CASSEISPGTYEQYF
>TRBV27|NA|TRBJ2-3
CASSFGGSGRTDTQYF
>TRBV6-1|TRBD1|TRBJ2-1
CASSWTGGYINEQFF
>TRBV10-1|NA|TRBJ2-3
CASSSGDTQYF
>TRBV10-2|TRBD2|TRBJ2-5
CASAGLAGRETQYF
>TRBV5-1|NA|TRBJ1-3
CASSPPGGTIYF
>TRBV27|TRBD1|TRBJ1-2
CASSPIRGLGYTF
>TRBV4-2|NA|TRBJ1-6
CASNPASGQLAPLHF
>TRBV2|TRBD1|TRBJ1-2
CARMTGEGYGYTF
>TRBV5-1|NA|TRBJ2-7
CASSLYQTSSYEQYF
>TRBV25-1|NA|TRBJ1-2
CASSENGGRNPYGYTF
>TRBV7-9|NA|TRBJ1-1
CASSHRIGAAYQNTEAFF
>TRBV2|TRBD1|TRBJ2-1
CASSDRQGDNEQFF
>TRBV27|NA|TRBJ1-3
CASSFTGSGNTIYF
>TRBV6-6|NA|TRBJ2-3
CASSPQGPTDTQYF
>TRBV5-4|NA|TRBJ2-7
CASSTRGSTYEQYF
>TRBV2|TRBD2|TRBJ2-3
CASSEGLAGGSYTDTQYF
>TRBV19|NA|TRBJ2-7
CASSIGVGNYEQYF
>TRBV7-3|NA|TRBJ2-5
CASSLKVETQYF
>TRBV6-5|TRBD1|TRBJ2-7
CASRPVAGGVEQYF
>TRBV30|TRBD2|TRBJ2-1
CAWSETSVEQFF
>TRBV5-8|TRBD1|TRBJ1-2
CASNIGQGAYGYTF
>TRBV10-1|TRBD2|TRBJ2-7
CASSEGLASYEQYF
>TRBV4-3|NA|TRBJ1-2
CASSPATEIPRGYTF
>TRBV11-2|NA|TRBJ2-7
CASSWTVYEQYF
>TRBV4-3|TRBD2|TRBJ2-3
CASSQDPFSGSGTDTQYF
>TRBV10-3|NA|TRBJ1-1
CAIRRDTNTEAFF
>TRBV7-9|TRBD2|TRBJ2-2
CASIPGSGGNTGELFF
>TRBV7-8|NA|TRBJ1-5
CASSLGNQPQHF
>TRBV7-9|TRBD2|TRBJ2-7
CASSPPGLAGNYEQYF
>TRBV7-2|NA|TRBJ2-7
CASSFRLYEQYF
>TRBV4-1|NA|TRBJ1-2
CASSPTTANYGYTF
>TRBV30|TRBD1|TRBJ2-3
CAWSGQGTGRFPDTQYF
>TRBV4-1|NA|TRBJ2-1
CASSQGGTYNEQFF
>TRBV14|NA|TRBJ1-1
CASSQTTLVSSEAFF